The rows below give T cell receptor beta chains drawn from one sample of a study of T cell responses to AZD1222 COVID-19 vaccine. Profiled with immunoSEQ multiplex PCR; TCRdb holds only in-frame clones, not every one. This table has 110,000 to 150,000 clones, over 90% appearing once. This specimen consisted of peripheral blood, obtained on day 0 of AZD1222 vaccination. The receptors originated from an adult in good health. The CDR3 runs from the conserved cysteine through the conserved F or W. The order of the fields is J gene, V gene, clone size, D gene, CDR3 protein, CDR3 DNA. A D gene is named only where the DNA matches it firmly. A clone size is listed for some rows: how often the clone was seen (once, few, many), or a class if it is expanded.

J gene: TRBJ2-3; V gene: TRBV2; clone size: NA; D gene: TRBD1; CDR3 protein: CASVNRDREMYF; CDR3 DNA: TGTGCCAGCGTGAACCGGGACAGGGAAATGTATTTT
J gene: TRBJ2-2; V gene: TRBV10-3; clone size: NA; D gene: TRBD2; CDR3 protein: CATGGAEGTGELFF; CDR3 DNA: TGTGCCACCGGGGGGGCGGAGGGCACCGGGGAGCTGTTTTTT
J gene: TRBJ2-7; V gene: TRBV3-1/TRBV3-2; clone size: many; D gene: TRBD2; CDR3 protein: CASSQVLAGALDEQYF; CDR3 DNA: TGTGCCAGCAGCCAAGTGCTAGCGGGAGCGTTGGACGAGCAGTACTTC
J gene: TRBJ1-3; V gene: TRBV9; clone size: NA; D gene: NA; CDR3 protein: CASSVEMGADGNTIYF; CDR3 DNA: TGTGCCAGCAGCGTAGAGATGGGGGCGGATGGAAACACCATATATTTT
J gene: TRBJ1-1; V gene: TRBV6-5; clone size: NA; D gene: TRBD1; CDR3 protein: CASGRGRENTEAFF; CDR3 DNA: TGTGCCAGCGGGAGGGGGCGGGAGAACACTGAAGCTTTCTTT
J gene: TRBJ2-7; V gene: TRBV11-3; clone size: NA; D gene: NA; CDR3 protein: CASSLGREYEQYF; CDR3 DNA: TGTGCCAGCAGCTTAGGCAGGGAATACGAGCAGTACTTC
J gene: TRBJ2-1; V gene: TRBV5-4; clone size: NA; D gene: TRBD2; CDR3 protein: CASSPGLAGGPFYNEQFF; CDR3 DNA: TGTGCCAGCAGCCCGGGACTAGCGGGAGGGCCTTTTTACAATGAGCAGTTCTTC
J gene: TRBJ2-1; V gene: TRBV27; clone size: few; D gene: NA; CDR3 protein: CASRQGIRENEQFF; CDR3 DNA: TGTGCCAGCAGACAGGGAATCCGGGAAAATGAGCAGTTCTTC
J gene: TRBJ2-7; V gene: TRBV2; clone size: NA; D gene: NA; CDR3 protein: CASRRYSYEQYF; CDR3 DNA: TGTGCCAGCAGGCGTTACTCCTACGAGCAGTACTTC
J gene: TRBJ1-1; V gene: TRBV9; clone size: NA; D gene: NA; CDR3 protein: CASSVDSGNTEAFF; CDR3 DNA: TGTGCCAGCAGCGTAGATTCAGGGAACACTGAAGCTTTCTTT
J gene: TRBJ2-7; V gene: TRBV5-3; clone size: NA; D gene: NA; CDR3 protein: CARSLEGYFYEQYF; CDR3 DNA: TGTGCCAGAAGCTTGGAGGGTTACTTCTACGAGCAGTACTTC
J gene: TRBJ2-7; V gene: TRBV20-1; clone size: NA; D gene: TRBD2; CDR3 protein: CSASSASGTYEQYF; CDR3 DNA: TGCAGTGCTAGTTCGGCTAGCGGGACCTACGAGCAGTACTTC
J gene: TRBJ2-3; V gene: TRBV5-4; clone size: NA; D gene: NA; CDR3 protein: CASASSAADTQYF; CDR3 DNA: TGTGCCAGCGCTAGTTCTGCCGCAGATACGCAGTATTTT
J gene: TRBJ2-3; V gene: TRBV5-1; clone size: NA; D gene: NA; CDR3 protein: CASSSDPKSTDTQYF; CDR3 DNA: TGCGCCAGCAGCTCAGACCCAAAGAGCACAGATACGCAGTATTTT
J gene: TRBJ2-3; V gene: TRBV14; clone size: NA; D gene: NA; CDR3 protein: CASSRGRDTQYF; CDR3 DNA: TGTGCCAGCAGCCGAGGGAGAGATACGCAGTATTTT
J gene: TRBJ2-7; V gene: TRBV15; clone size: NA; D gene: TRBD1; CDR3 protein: CATSGDRGSYEQYF; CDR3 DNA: TGTGCCACCAGCGGGGACAGGGGGTCCTACGAGCAGTACTTC
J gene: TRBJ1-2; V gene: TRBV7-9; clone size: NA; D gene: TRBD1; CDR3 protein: CASSTQLDRAPGYTF; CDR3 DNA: TGTGCCAGCAGCACACAATTGGACAGGGCGCCTGGCTACACCTTC
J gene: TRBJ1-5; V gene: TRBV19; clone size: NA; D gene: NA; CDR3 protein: CASSSQVYNQPQHF; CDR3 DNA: TGTGCCAGTAGCAGCCAGGTATACAATCAGCCCCAGCATTTT
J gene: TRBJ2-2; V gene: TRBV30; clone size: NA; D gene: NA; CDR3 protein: CAWSVPGGTGELFF; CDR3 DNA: TGTGCCTGGAGTGTCCCGGGTGGTACCGGGGAGCTGTTTTTT
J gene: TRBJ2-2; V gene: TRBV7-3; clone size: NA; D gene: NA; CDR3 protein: CASSFLGTSGRGELFF; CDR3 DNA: TGTGCCAGCAGCTTCCTCGGGACCAGCGGGCGGGGCGAGCTGTTTTTT
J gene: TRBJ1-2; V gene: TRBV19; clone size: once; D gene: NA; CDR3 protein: CASSINRRGYTF; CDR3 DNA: TGTGCCAGTAGTATAAACAGGCGGGGCTACACCTTC
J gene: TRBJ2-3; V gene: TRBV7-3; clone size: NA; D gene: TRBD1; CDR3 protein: CASSLRDSSTDTQYF; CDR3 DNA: TGTGCCAGCAGCTTAAGGGACAGCAGCACAGATACGCAGTATTTT
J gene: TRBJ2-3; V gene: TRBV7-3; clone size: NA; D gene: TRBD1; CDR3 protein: CASSLTGQGLTQYF; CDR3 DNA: TGTGCCAGCAGCTTAACGGGACAGGGGCTCACGCAGTATTTT
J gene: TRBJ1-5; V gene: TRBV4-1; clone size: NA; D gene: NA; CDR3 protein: CASSQVKGQPQHF; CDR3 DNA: TGCGCCAGCAGCCAAGTAAAGGGTCAGCCCCAGCATTTT
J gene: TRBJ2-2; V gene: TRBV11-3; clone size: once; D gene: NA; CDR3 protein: CASSPVTGELFF; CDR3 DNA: TGTGCCAGCAGCCCGGTCACCGGGGAGCTGTTTTTT
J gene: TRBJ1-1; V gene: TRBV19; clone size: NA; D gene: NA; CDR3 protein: CASSRDMNTEAFF; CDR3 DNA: TGTGCCAGTAGTCGGGACATGAACACTGAAGCTTTCTTT
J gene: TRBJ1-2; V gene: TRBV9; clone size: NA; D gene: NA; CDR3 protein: CASSDRLSPVYGYTF; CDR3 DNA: TGTGCCAGCAGCGACAGGCTATCGCCCGTTTATGGCTACACCTTC
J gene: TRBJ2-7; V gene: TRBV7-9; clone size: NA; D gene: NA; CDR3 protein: CASSAHSYEQYF; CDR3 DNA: TGTGCCAGCAGCGCCCACTCCTACGAGCAGTACTTC
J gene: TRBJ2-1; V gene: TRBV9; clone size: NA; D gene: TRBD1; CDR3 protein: CASSVGGTVVAHEQFF; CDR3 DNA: TGTGCCAGCAGCGTAGGAGGGACAGTTGTTGCCCATGAGCAGTTCTTC
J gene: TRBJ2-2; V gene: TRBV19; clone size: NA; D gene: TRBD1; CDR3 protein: CASSIRDRGTGELFF; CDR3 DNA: TGTGCCAGTAGTATTCGAGACAGGGGGACCGGGGAGCTGTTTTTT
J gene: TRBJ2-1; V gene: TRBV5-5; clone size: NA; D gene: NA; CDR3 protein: CASSLAWDEQFF; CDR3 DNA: TGTGCCAGCAGCTTGGCCTGGGATGAGCAGTTCTTC
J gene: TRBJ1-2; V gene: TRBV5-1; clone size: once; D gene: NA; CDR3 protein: CASSPAGFYGYTF; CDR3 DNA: TGCGCCAGCAGCCCCGCGGGGTTTTATGGCTACACCTTC
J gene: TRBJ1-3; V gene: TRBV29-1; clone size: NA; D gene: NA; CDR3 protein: CSVSTQGGNTIYF; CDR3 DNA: TGCAGCGTCTCTACCCAGGGTGGAAACACCATATATTTT
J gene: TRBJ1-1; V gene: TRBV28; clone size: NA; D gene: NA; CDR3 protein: CASSGYRALNTEAFF; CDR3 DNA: TGTGCCAGCAGTGGTTACAGGGCCCTGAACACTGAAGCTTTCTTT
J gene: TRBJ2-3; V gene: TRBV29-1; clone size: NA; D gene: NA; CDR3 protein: CSVHREDTQYF; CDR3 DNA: TGCAGCGTGCACAGGGAAGATACGCAGTATTTT
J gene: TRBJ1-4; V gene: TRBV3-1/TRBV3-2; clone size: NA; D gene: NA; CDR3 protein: CASSQVREATNEKLFF; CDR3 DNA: TGTGCCAGCAGCCAAGTTCGAGAAGCAACTAATGAAAAACTGTTTTTT
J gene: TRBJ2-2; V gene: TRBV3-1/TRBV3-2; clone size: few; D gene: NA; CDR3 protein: CASSQDWDPSTGELFF; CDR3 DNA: TGTGCCAGCAGCCAAGACTGGGATCCCAGTACCGGGGAGCTGTTTTTT
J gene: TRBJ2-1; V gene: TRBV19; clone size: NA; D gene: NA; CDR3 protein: CASRIAGGTYNEQFF; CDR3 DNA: TGTGCCAGTAGGATAGCAGGGGGGACTTACAATGAGCAGTTCTTC
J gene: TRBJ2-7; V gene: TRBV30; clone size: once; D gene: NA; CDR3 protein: CAWSVRDSEQYF; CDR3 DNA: TGTGCCTGGAGTGTCCGAGACAGCGAGCAGTACTTC
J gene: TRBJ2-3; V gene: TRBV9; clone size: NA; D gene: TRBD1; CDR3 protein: CASRGQGVTDTQYF; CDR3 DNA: TGTGCCAGCAGGGGACAGGGCGTCACAGATACGCAGTATTTT
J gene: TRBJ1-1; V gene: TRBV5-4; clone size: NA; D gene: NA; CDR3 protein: CASSLVSGRGTEAFF; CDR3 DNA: TGTGCCAGCAGCTTGGTTTCAGGGCGAGGGACTGAAGCTTTCTTT